Shown below are 25 T cell receptor beta chains from a single sample sequenced in a study of CD8 T cells in ankylosing spondylitis. The study, taken as a whole, reports: Characteristic of ankylosing spondylitis blood, it appeared, was a TCR beta motif comprising about eight highly homologous variants.

TCRdb fed the 5' RACE reads into MiXCR, producing one record per CDR3 protein. Found here are under 250,000 distinct CDR3 sequences, about 7% of them singletons; the top ten hold 14%. These receptors are not linked to any known antigen. Sequencing was carried out using blood, either unsorted or a sorted T cell fraction (not recorded which). The receptors derive from a male donor with ankylosing spondylitis.

This clonotype was picked up many times. The gene calls are TRBV28 and TRBJ1-4, with TRBD1 as a possible D gene (5 bases). V was clipped by 7 bases and J by 0 bases, with 12 bases between them. Germline V gene sequence: CDR1 MDHEN, CDR2 SYDVKM. The CDR3 consists of 15 residues. CDR3 in DNA: TGTGCCAGCACCACTACGGGGGCAACTAATGAAAAACTGTTTTTT. The encoded protein is CASTTTGATNEKLFF.

The table lists this clonotype with many counts. CDR3 residues: CASSQDSTGGAYNEQFF. Here the CDR3 DNA reads TGCGCCAGCAGCCAAGACAGTACAGGGGGCGCTTACAATGAGCAGTTCTTC. The J gene is TRBJ2-1, the V gene TRBV4-1, with 9 bases lining up with TRBD1. This CDR3 contains 17 residues. With V trimmed by 0 bases and J by 4 bases, 7 bases remained unmatched. Per the germline V gene, CDR1 is MGHRA and CDR2 is YSYEKL.

This clonotype appeared many times. The J gene is TRBJ1-5, the V gene TRBV4-1; TRBD1 might be the D (6 bases). V shed 6 bases and J shed 7 bases, with 16 bases lying between them. Germline CDR1 MGHRA, CDR2 YSYEKL. CDR3 size: 14 residues. CDR3 coding DNA: TGCGCCAGCAGAAATCCAGGGGAAGGACAGCCCCAGCATTTT. This translates into CASRNPGEGQPQHF.

This clonotype appeared many times. The CDR3 nucleotides are TGTGCCAGCAGCGCCATTTCGTGGACAGATACGCAGTATTTT. Its protein is CASSAISWTDTQYF. The chain links TRBV13 to TRBJ2-3; D gene unclear. Trimming removed 5 bases at V and 3 bases at J, with 12 bases between. CDR1 and CDR2 from the germline V gene are PRHDT and FYEKMQ (reference sequence). The CDR3 is 14 amino acids.

This clonotype was recorded many times. This chain joins TRBV4-3 and TRBJ2-5, with D perhaps assigned TRBD1 or TRBD2 (5 bases each). In germline, CDR1 is LGHNA, CDR2 YSLEER. The CDR3 runs to 13 residues. Trimming removed 1 base from V and 10 bases from J, with 13 bases in between. The CDR3 region is CASSQGLVGDQYF. CDR3 sequence (DNA): TGCGCCAGCAGCCAAGGCCTGGTGGGGGACCAGTACTTC.

The table lists this clonotype with a few counts. V and J are TRBV4-3 and TRBJ2-3; D may be TRBD2 (6 bases). The V end lost 1 base, the J end lost 2 bases, and 13 bases lay between the germline ends. The germline CDR1 and CDR2 sequences are LGHNA and YSLEER. This CDR3 is built from 16 residues. In nucleotides, the CDR3 is TGCGCCAGCAGCCAAGGGTTCGGAGGGGACACAGATACGCAGTATTTT. Translated: CASSQGFGGDTDTQYF.

This clonotype has more than one count but fewer than ten. The chain has TRBV24-1 and TRBJ1-5; D is ambiguous. Germline loops: CDR1 KGHDR, CDR2 SFDVKD. The CDR3 contains 14 residues. V gave up 2 bases and J gave up 0 bases, with 4 bases separating them. CDR3 sequence (DNA): TGTGCCACCAGTGATTGGAGTAGCAATCAGCCCCAGCATTTT. Translating it yields CATSDWSSNQPQHF.

This clonotype occurred many times. The chain has TRBV7-9 and TRBJ2-5; D remains ambiguous. The germline gives CDR1 SEHNR, CDR2 FQNEAQ (reference sequence). This CDR3 spans 12 amino acids. V gave up 6 bases and J gave up 5 bases, with 10 bases separating them. CDR3 loop: CASSGLMETQYF. As DNA, the CDR3 is TGTGCCAGCAGTGGGCTTATGGAGACCCAGTACTTC. The complete variable domain, with remaining parts taken from reference TRBV7-9 and TRBJ2-5, reads DTGVSQNPRHKITKRGQNVTFRCDPISEHNRLYWYRQTLGQGPEFLTYFQNEAQLEKSRLLSDRFSAERPKGSFSTLEIQRTEQGDSAMYLCASSGLMETQYFGPGTRLLVL.

At least ten counts were recorded for this clonotype. The chain recombines TRBV6-5 with TRBJ2-2; D uncertain. CDR1 is MNHEY and CDR2 is SVGAGI in the germline V gene. The V end lost 2 bases, the J end lost 7 bases, and 5 bases lay between the germline ends. The CDR3 is made up of 12 amino acids. CDR3 residues: CASSYRGGELFF. The CDR3 DNA reads as TGTGCCAGCAGTTACCGAGGCGGGGAGCTGTTTTTT.

This clonotype has ten or more counts. The chain couples TRBV3-1 to TRBJ2-7, with 7 bases fitting TRBD1. The CDR3 is 15 amino acids. Germline V lookup: CDR1 LGHDT, CDR2 YNNKEL (reference sequence). The junction had 10 bases not matched to a gene; V was cut back by 5 bases and J by 3 bases. This CDR3 is CASSGRDSYYYEQYF. The CDR3 DNA reads as TGTGCCAGCAGCGGACGGGACAGCTACTACTACGAGCAGTACTTC.

Many counts were recorded for this clonotype. The chain joins TRBV7-9 to TRBJ2-1; tentative D call: TRBD2 (6 bases). This CDR3 region has 11 residues. Germline assignment: CDR1 SEHNR and CDR2 FQNEAQ (reference sequence). V lost 3 bases and J lost 9, with 6 bases in between. The CDR3 nucleotides read TGTGCCAGCAGCTTGGGGGGTGAGCAGTTCTTC. This translates into CASSLGGEQFF.

This clonotype was seen more than once but under ten times. The rearrangement joins TRBV7-2 to TRBJ2-7; D is ambiguous. CDR1 SGHTA and CDR2 FQGNSA come from the germline V gene. The V gene lost 2 bases and the J gene lost 4 bases, with 9 bases spanning the gap. The CDR3 contains 13 residues. The CDR3 DNA follows: TGTGCCAGCAGCTTAATCGACAATTACGAGCAGTACTTC. Its translation: CASSLIDNYEQYF.

This clonotype appeared many times. The chain has TRBV29-1 and TRBJ1-2; TRBD1 might be the D (5 bases). The germline V and J ends were trimmed by 0 bases and 4 bases, with 6 bases remaining between them. CDR1 is SQVTM and CDR2 is ANQGSEA in the germline V gene. The CDR3 is 12 amino acids. CDR3 residues: CSVEEGGYGYTF. The CDR3 coding sequence is TGCAGCGTTGAAGAGGGGGGCTATGGCTACACCTTC.

The CDR3 DNA is TGTGCCAGCAGTTTATCGGCAGGGACCGCCTACAATGAGCAGTTCTTC. Its protein product is CASSLSAGTAYNEQFF. The chain carries TRBV27 and TRBJ2-1; D might be TRBD1 or TRBD2, each matching 5 bases. CDR3 length: 16 amino acids. In germline, CDR1 is MNHEY, CDR2 SMNVEV (reference sequence). The germline V and J ends were trimmed by 0 bases and 2 bases, with 11 bases remaining between them.

This clonotype was picked up many times. The chain has TRBV6-2 or TRBV6-3 and TRBJ2-7, with 7 nucleotides matching TRBD1. The CDR3 spans 14 residues. Germline V gene sequence: CDR1 MNHEY, CDR2 SVGEGT. Trimming removed 5 bases from V and 1 base from J; junction bases left unmatched: 5. The CDR3 bases are TGTGCCAGCAGTGGGACAGCAACTTCCTACGAGCAGTACTTC. This translates into CASSGTATSYEQYF.

This clonotype appeared a few times. This rearrangement joins TRBV12-3 or TRBV12-4 to TRBJ2-7; 8 bases align to TRBD1. Trimming cost V 8 bases and J 2 bases; bases outside gene matches: 8. This CDR3 spans 14 amino acids. As DNA, the CDR3 is TGTGCCAGCGCATTCCGGGACAGGACCTACGAGCAGTACTTC. This sequence encodes CASAFRDRTYEQYF.

This clonotype has ten or more counts. The V gene is TRBV29-1, the J gene TRBJ1-1; D gene unclear. The CDR3 is made up of 11 amino acids. Trimming removed 3 bases from V and 7 bases from J, with 9 bases in between. From germline, CDR1 is SQVTM and CDR2 ANQGSEA. The CDR3, as DNA: TGCAGCGTTGAGGAGGGAGTTGAAGCTTTCTTT. Protein sequence: CSVEEGVEAFF.

This clonotype was seen many times. The J gene is TRBJ2-1, the V gene TRBV20-1, with D hard to call. The CDR3 is 13 amino acids. In germline, CDR1 is DFQATT, CDR2 SNEGSKA (reference sequence). Trimming pared 3 bases from V and 3 bases from J, leaving 9 bases between. The CDR3 reads CSARETIYNEQFF. In DNA form, the CDR3 reads TGCAGTGCTAGGGAGACCATCTACAATGAGCAGTTCTTC.

This clonotype was counted ten times or more. This chain connects TRBV10-3 to TRBJ1-6, with TRBD1 matching over 8 bases. Germline CDR1 and CDR2: ENHRY and SYGVKD. Trimming took 4 bases from V and 10 from J; bases not matched to a gene: 6. The CDR3 has 14 residues. The chain's CDR3 is CAISGTGKGSPLHF. DNA for the CDR3: TGTGCCATCAGTGGGACAGGGAAAGGCTCACCCCTCCACTTT.

With regard to this clonotype: A much larger clone differs by one base, so this may be a read error. J is TRBJ2-3 and V is TRBV6-1; D unresolved. The DNA end is a closer match to TRBJ1-5, so the J assignment may be wrong. CDR1 and CDR2 from the germline V gene are MNHNS and SASEGT. There are 14 residues in the CDR3. The CDR3 region is CASGLAGVKDTQHF. The CDR3 DNA is TGTGCCAGCGGGTTAGCGGGAGTTAAAGATACGCAGCATTTT.

This clonotype was found a few times. The chain is built from TRBV20-1 and TRBJ1-5; 8 positions agree with TRBD1. V dropped 5 bases and J dropped 0; count of bases not matched to a gene: 3. This CDR3 has 14 residues. Germline values: CDR1 DFQATT, CDR2 SNEGSKA (reference sequence). The CDR3 spells CSASDRDSNQPQHF. Written as DNA, the CDR3 is TGCAGTGCTTCGGACAGGGATAGCAATCAGCCCCAGCATTTT.

This sequence joins TRBV20-1 and TRBJ2-7; D is undetermined. Germline loops: CDR1 DFQATT, CDR2 SNEGSKA (reference sequence). The CDR3 length is 13 residues. V shed 2 bases and J shed 2 bases, with 10 bases lying between them. For the CDR3, the DNA is TGCAGTGCTAGATCTACAGAGACCTACGAGCAGTACTTC. It translates to CSARSTETYEQYF.

This clonotype was observed at least ten times. The chain carries TRBV7-2 and TRBJ2-1; a possible D gene is TRBD2 (6 bases). Germline assignment: CDR1 SGHTA and CDR2 FQGNSA. The V and J ends lost 1 base and 9 bases respectively, with 10 bases between them. This CDR3 comprises 13 residues. The CDR3 loop is CASSLELAGEQFF. For the CDR3, the DNA is TGTGCCAGCAGCTTAGAACTAGCTGGTGAGCAGTTCTTC.

This clonotype was detected ten times or more. The chain joins TRBV5-6 to TRBJ2-5; the D call may be TRBD1 or TRBD2 (5 bases each). The ends were cut back, 1 base at V and 5 bases at J, with 15 bases in the middle. Looked up from germline, CDR1 is SGHDT and CDR2 is YYEEEE. This CDR3 has 15 amino acids. The CDR3 nucleotides are TGTGCCAGCAGCTTGTGGGGACGGGGAAAGGAGACCCAGTACTTC. This gives the protein CASSLWGRGKETQYF.

In this sample, this clonotype turned up many times. The chain couples TRBV15 to TRBJ2-7; D perhaps matches TRBD2 (5 bases). The CDR3 contains 14 residues. Per germline, CDR1 LNHNV and CDR2 YYDKDF (reference sequence). V shed 4 bases and J shed 0 bases, with 10 bases lying between them. Here the CDR3 reads CATSTGNPSYEQYF. In DNA form, the CDR3 reads TGTGCCACCAGCACGGGGAACCCCTCCTACGAGCAGTACTTC.